A single sample is the source of the 32 T cell receptor beta chains below, sequenced in a study of cytomegalovirus exposure and HLA in healthy donors (dated by TCRdb to about 2017). Preparation of the library involved the immunoSEQ multiplex PCR assay. A mixture of 60 forward primers for TCR Vbeta segments and 13 reverse primers for TCR Jbeta segments was used in the multiplex PCR. The clones in this table, taken by TCRdb from immuneACCESS, are in-frame only. Not every clone is retained; where verified, under half of the shortfall comes from an unresolved V gene, and the cause of the rest is unknown. The sample table holds about 170,000 clones, of which 84% were seen once. The ten largest clones represent around 5% of the sample. Sequenced: PBMCs. Receptors were obtained from a young man in good health and CMV-seronegative.

The CDR3 loop is CASSLSDRGLNEQFF. CDR3 nucleotide sequence: TGTGCCAGCAGCTTATCCGACAGGGGGCTTAATGAGCAGTTCTTC. This chain connects TRBV7-9 to TRBJ2-1; 10 bases line up with TRBD1. V gave up 2 bases and J gave up 7 bases; unmatched junction bases: 5. Germline V gene lookup returns CDR1 SEHNR and CDR2 FQNEAQ (reference sequence). The CDR3 covers 15 residues.

This chain links TRBV30 with TRBJ2-1; D is possibly TRBD2 (6 bases). Germline V gives CDR1 GTSNPN, CDR2 SVGIG (reference sequence). The ends were cut back, 1 base at V and 4 bases at J, with 17 bases in the middle. This CDR3 contains 16 residues. CDR3 nucleotide sequence: TGTGCCTGGAGTGCTGTACCGGGACTCCGATACAATGAGCAGTTCTTC. It codes for CAWSAVPGLRYNEQFF.

As DNA, the CDR3 is TGTGCCAGCAGCGCGTCCGGGACTAGCGGGAGGGGGAGCTCCTACGAGCAGTACTTC. As protein: CASSASGTSGRGSSYEQYF. The chain recombines TRBV9 with TRBJ2-5; 16 bases align to TRBD2. The DNA end is a closer match to TRBJ2-7, so the J assignment may be wrong. This CDR3 has 19 amino acids. Looked up from germline, CDR1 is SGDLS and CDR2 is YYNGEE.

As concerns this clone: The same CDR3 is also encoded by other DNA sequences in this sample. The chain couples TRBV9 to TRBJ2-7; perhaps TRBD2 as D (5 bases). The CDR3 totals 15 residues. The V gene lost 4 bases and the J gene lost 2 bases, with 16 bases spanning the gap. Germline assignment: CDR1 SGDLS and CDR2 YYNGEE. The DNA for the CDR3 is TGTGCCAGCAGCATTAGCGTGGGAGATCCCTACGAGCAGTACTTC. This codes for CASSISVGDPYEQYF. Complete variable domain (other parts from reference TRBV9 and TRBJ2-7): DSGVTQTPKHLITATGQRVTLRCSPRSGDLSVYWYQQSLDQGLQFLIQYYNGEERAKGNILERFSAQQFPDLHSELNLSSLELGDSALYFCASSISVGDPYEQYFGPGTRLTVT.

The genes are TRBV13 and TRBJ1-1, with 8 bases matching TRBD1. The CDR3 has 20 residues. V lost 4 bases and J lost 5; bases outside the gene matches: 24. CDR1 PRHDT and CDR2 FYEKMQ come from the germline V gene (reference sequence). The CDR3, as DNA: TGTGCCAGCAGCTCCTTTCGACCCATGATATCCCCCAGGGGGCGGACTGAAGCTTTCTTT. It is translated as CASSSFRPMISPRGRTEAFF.

The rearrangement uses TRBV2 and TRBJ1-2, with 9 positions matching TRBD1. The CDR3 consists of 12 residues. Germline V gene sequence: CDR1 SNHLY, CDR2 FYNNEI. V shed 9 bases, J shed 6 bases, and the junction held 5 bases outside the gene matches. The CDR3: CARYRGRDGYTF. The CDR3 bases are TGTGCCAGGTACAGGGGGCGCGATGGCTACACCTTC. The full variable domain, in which reference TRBV2 and TRBJ1-2 provide the parts outside the CDR3, is EPEVTQTPSHQVTQMGQEVILRCVPISNHLYFYWYRQILGQKVEFLVSFYNNEISEKSEIFDDQFSVERPDGSNFTLKIRSTKLEDSAMYFCARYRGRDGYTFGSGTRLTVV.

The chain recombines TRBV28 with TRBJ2-7; D possibly corresponds to TRBD1 (6 bases). Germline loops: CDR1 MDHEN, CDR2 SYDVKM. Trimming cost V 5 bases and J 0 bases, with 14 bases left between them. This CDR3 spans 15 amino acids. This chain's CDR3 is CASSPTGFGSYEQYF. CDR3 bases: TGTGCCAGCAGTCCAACAGGGTTTGGCTCCTACGAGCAGTACTTC. Based on the CDR3 plus reference TRBV28 and TRBJ2-7, the full variable domain is DVKVTQSSRYLVKRTGEKVFLECVQDMDHENMFWYRQDPGLGLRLIYFSYDVKMKEKGDIPEGYSVSREKKERFSLILESASTNQTSMYLCASSPTGFGSYEQYFGPGTRLTVT.

The chain is built from TRBV7-2 and TRBJ2-5; a weak D match, TRBD1 (5 bases). Germline V gene sequence: CDR1 SGHTA, CDR2 FQGNSA. This CDR3 is built from 15 residues. Trimming took off 5 bases at V and 3 bases at J, with 16 bases between the two ends. CDR3 amino acids: CASSPRQGSKETQYF. DNA of the CDR3: TGTGCCAGCAGCCCGAGGCAGGGCAGCAAAGAGACCCAGTACTTC.

The genes are TRBV4-1 and TRBJ1-5; tentatively, D is TRBD1 (6 bases). Germline assignment: CDR1 MGHRA and CDR2 YSYEKL. The V end was cut by 1 base, the J end by 4 bases, with 17 bases between. This CDR3 spans 17 amino acids. In nucleotides, the CDR3 is TGCGCCAGCAGCCAAGTTGAAGACGCCAGGGGAAATCAGCCCCAGCATTTT. Amino acids: CASSQVEDARGNQPQHF.

This clone has just a few counts. V and J are TRBV5-1 and TRBJ1-4; 7 bases are shared with TRBD1. CDR3 length: 15 residues. The V gene's germline CDR1 is SGHRS and CDR2 YFSETQ. The V segment lost 0 bases and the J segment 5 bases; nucleotides outside the gene matches: 4. Here the CDR3 reads CASSLVWDSNEKLFF. DNA for the CDR3: TGCGCCAGCAGCTTGGTATGGGACAGCAATGAAAAACTGTTTTTT.

CDR3 bases: TGTGCCAGCTCAGGGACAGGGGGCTCTGGGGCCAACGTCCTGACTTTC. This encodes CASSGTGGSGANVLTF. The rearrangement uses TRBV18 and TRBJ2-6, with TRBD1 matching over 11 bases. CDR1 is KGHSH, CDR2 LQKENI, per germline. Germline trimming cut 5 bases from V and 0 bases from J; bases unmatched to any gene: 0. This CDR3 is 16 amino acids long.

The table lists this clone with a few counts. The chain carries TRBV6-5 and TRBJ1-1; D not certain. The CDR3 has 14 amino acids. Trimming took off 7 bases at V and 5 bases at J, with 17 bases between the two ends. The germline gives CDR1 MNHEY, CDR2 SVGAGI. The CDR3 DNA reads as TGTGCCAGCATCCAGGCGACGGGAGGAACTGAAGCTTTCTTT. Its translation: CASIQATGGTEAFF.

The chain recombines TRBV11-3 with TRBJ2-1, with a tentative D call TRBD1 (5 bases). Germline values: CDR1 SGHNT, CDR2 YENEEA. This CDR3 is built from 15 residues. V was cut by 4 bases and J by 5 bases, with 15 bases left in between. CDR3 in DNA: TGTGCCAGCAGCTCCCGGCAGGGTGGGAACAATGAGCAGTTCTTC. It codes for CASSSRQGGNNEQFF.

The V and J genes are TRBV19 and TRBJ1-4, with D hard to call. Germline V gene lookup returns CDR1 LNHDA and CDR2 SQIVND (reference sequence). V gave up 5 bases and J gave up 7 bases, with 29 bases separating them. The CDR3 sequence is 19 residues long. The CDR3 region is CASSGTSAPRPLRGEKLFF. In nucleotides, the CDR3 is TGTGCCAGTAGTGGCACGAGCGCCCCTCGACCGCTTCGGGGTGAAAAACTGTTTTTT.

V and J are TRBV9 and TRBJ2-3; no reliable D call. Germline CDR1 and CDR2: SGDLS and YYNGEE. Trimming cost V 4 bases and J 6 bases, with 9 bases left between them. The CDR3 runs 12 residues. CDR3 loop: CASSTPHDTQYF. The CDR3 DNA sequence: TGTGCCAGCAGCACTCCCCACGATACGCAGTATTTT.

This chain joins TRBV19 and TRBJ2-5, with D perhaps TRBD1 (6 bases). The CDR3 runs 13 residues. CDR1 is LNHDA, CDR2 SQIVND, per germline (reference sequence). The ends were cut back, 1 base at V and 4 bases at J, with 7 bases in the middle. As DNA, the CDR3 is TGTGCCAGTAGTATAGGGGGGCTAGAGACCCAGTACTTC. Its translation: CASSIGGLETQYF.

The gene calls are TRBV2 and TRBJ2-2; the match to TRBD2 covers 8 bases. J was trimmed by 6 bases and V by 1 base; bases with no gene match: 4. Germline lookup yields CDR1 SNHLY and CDR2 FYNNEI. The CDR3 covers 15 residues. CDR3 region: CASSEVVGLAGELFF. The CDR3, as DNA: TGTGCCAGCAGTGAAGTCGTGGGACTAGCCGGGGAGCTGTTTTTT.

The V call is TRBV28, the J call TRBJ2-3; 12 bases align to TRBD2. The CDR3 is 15 amino acids. Looked up from germline, CDR1 is MDHEN and CDR2 is SYDVKM. Unmatched junction bases numbered 5, after V lost 5 bases and J lost 5 bases. CDR3 in amino acids: CASSPPGLAGDTQYF. CDR3 coding DNA: TGTGCCAGCAGTCCTCCGGGACTAGCGGGAGATACGCAGTATTTT.

This rearrangement joins TRBV5-6 to TRBJ2-5; 7 bases map to TRBD2. CDR3 length: 16 amino acids. V shed 4 bases and J 3 bases; nucleotides not matched to a gene: 12. Germline V CDR1 and CDR2: SGHDT, YYEEEE. This CDR3 reads CASSLKRGRTEETQYF. CDR3 DNA: TGTGCCAGCAGCCTCAAGCGGGGCCGAACAGAAGAGACCCAGTACTTC. Complete variable domain (other parts from reference TRBV5-6 and TRBJ2-5): DAGVTQSPTHLIKTRGQQVTLRCSPKSGHDTVSWYQQALGQGPQFIFQYYEEEERQRGNFPDRFSGHQFPNYSSELNVNALLLGDSALYLCASSLKRGRTEETQYFGPGTRLLVL.

The rearrangement uses TRBV7-9 and TRBJ1-2; perhaps TRBD1 as D (6 bases). The CDR3 runs to 13 residues. Germline V CDR1 and CDR2: SEHNR, FQNEAQ (reference sequence). The ends were cut back, 0 bases at V and 8 bases at J, with 10 bases in the middle. The CDR3 region is CASSLATGYGYTF. Written as DNA, the CDR3 is TGTGCCAGCAGCTTAGCCACAGGGTACGGCTACACCTTC.

The V gene is TRBV27, the J gene TRBJ2-5; TRBD1 might be the D (5 bases). V was pared by 10 bases and J by 0 bases, with 15 bases between. CDR1 is MNHEY and CDR2 is SMNVEV in the germline V gene (reference sequence). This CDR3 contains 14 residues. The CDR3 loop reads CAIETAWYQETQYF. CDR3 nucleotides: TGTGCCATCGAGACAGCTTGGTACCAAGAGACCCAGTACTTC.

This chain joins TRBV5-1 and TRBJ2-5; TRBD2 matches at 11 bases. This CDR3 comprises 15 residues. In germline, CDR1 is SGHRS, CDR2 YFSETQ. The V segment lost 4 bases and the J segment 4 bases; nucleotides outside the gene matches: 6. CDR3 DNA sequence: TGCGCCAGCAGCGCACTAGCGGGAGAGGGAGAGACCCAGTACTTC. It translates to CASSALAGEGETQYF.

The rearrangement links TRBV6-5 to TRBJ2-7, with D maybe TRBD2 (6 bases). The CDR3 runs 15 residues. Trimming removed 5 bases at V and 3 bases at J, with 17 bases between. CDR1 and CDR2 from the germline V gene are MNHEY and SVGAGI. The DNA for the CDR3 is TGTGCCAGCAGTAAGATAACCGGGAGACACTACGAGCAGTACTTC. Translating it yields CASSKITGRHYEQYF.

This sequence joins TRBV2 and TRBJ1-4; a possible D gene is TRBD1 (5 bases). The V end was cut by 0 bases, the J end by 8 bases, with 16 bases between. CDR1 and CDR2 from the germline V gene are SNHLY and FYNNEI. This CDR3 spans 16 amino acids. The CDR3 is CASSEAIGTLSEKLFF. Here the CDR3 DNA reads TGTGCCAGCAGTGAAGCTATAGGGACTCTATCGGAAAAACTGTTTTTT.

CDR3: CASSYSTRVPGELFF. CDR3 sequence (DNA): TGTGCCAGCAGTTACTCGACTCGAGTCCCCGGGGAGCTGTTTTTT. The V and J genes are TRBV6-6 and TRBJ2-2; D remains ambiguous. V was shortened by 0 bases and J by 6 bases, with 11 bases between the two germline ends. CDR1 MNHNY and CDR2 SVGAGI come from the germline V gene (reference sequence). CDR3 length: 15 amino acids.

For the CDR3, the DNA is TGTGCCAGCATAGCAGGACAAGCCTACGAGCAGTACTTC. Translating gives CASIAGQAYEQYF. The chain recombines TRBV6-1 with TRBJ2-7; D is perhaps TRBD1 (5 bases). V was shortened by 7 bases and J by 2 bases, with 12 bases between the two germline ends. The CDR3 spans 13 residues. Germline lookup yields CDR1 MNHNS and CDR2 SASEGT.

The chain couples TRBV5-1 to TRBJ2-5, with 8 nucleotides matching TRBD2. Germline CDR1 is SGHRS and CDR2 is YFSETQ. V was pared by 6 bases and J by 3 bases, with 7 bases of the junction left unmatched. This CDR3 has 14 amino acids. The CDR3 spells CASTAGVLKETQYF. For the CDR3, the DNA is TGCGCCAGCACAGCGGGGGTGCTAAAAGAGACCCAGTACTTC. Full variable domain (remainder filled in from reference TRBV5-1 and TRBJ2-5): KAGVTQTPRYLIKTRGQQVTLSCSPISGHRSVSWYQQTPGQGLQFLFEYFSETQRNKGNFPGRFSGRQFSNSRSEMNVSTLELGDSALYLCASTAGVLKETQYFGPGTRLLVL.

V gene TRBV4-2 combines with J gene TRBJ2-1; TRBD1 aligns across 7 bases. This CDR3 is built from 18 residues. V dropped 0 bases and J dropped 7; count of bases not matched to a gene: 15. CDR1 LGHNA and CDR2 YNFKEQ come from the germline V gene. Here the CDR3 reads CASSQDRRQGVGRNEQFF. DNA of the CDR3: TGTGCCAGCAGCCAAGATAGGCGGCAGGGGGTCGGAAGGAATGAGCAGTTCTTC.

This sequence joins TRBV27 and TRBJ2-1; a weak D match, TRBD1 (5 bases). The CDR3 spans 14 residues. The germline CDR1 and CDR2 sequences are MNHEY and SMNVEV (reference sequence). Trimming stripped 4 bases from V and 4 bases from J, with 11 bases between. DNA for the CDR3: TGTGCCAGCAGTTCCTACGACAGATACAATGAGCAGTTCTTC. It translates to CASSSYDRYNEQFF.

The J gene is TRBJ2-2, the V gene TRBV19; 11 positions agree with TRBD1. J gave up 5 bases and V 6 bases, and 8 bases lay outside the gene matches. Germline-derived CDR1 and CDR2 are LNHDA and SQIVND (reference sequence). The CDR3 consists of 16 residues. This CDR3 reads CASRRTGGDSTGELFF. As DNA, the CDR3 is TGTGCCAGTAGAAGGACAGGGGGCGATAGTACCGGGGAGCTGTTTTTT.

The chain has TRBV5-6 and TRBJ2-3; D is perhaps TRBD1 (5 bases). Deletions cut 2 bases from V and 5 bases from J, with 9 bases between. The CDR3 loop spans 13 amino acids. Germline values: CDR1 SGHDT, CDR2 YYEEEE. CDR3 in amino acids: CASSLKGIDTQYF. The CDR3 DNA is TGTGCCAGCAGCTTAAAGGGGATAGATACGCAGTATTTT.

The chain recombines TRBV4-2 with TRBJ2-2; 8 bases are a match to TRBD1. With V trimmed by 1 base and J by 4 bases, 5 bases remained unmatched. The length of the CDR3 is 16 residues. Per germline, CDR1 LGHNA and CDR2 YNFKEQ. The CDR3 sequence is CASSQGQGAITGELFF. The CDR3 nucleotides read TGTGCCAGCAGCCAAGGCCAGGGGGCAATCACCGGGGAGCTGTTTTTT.